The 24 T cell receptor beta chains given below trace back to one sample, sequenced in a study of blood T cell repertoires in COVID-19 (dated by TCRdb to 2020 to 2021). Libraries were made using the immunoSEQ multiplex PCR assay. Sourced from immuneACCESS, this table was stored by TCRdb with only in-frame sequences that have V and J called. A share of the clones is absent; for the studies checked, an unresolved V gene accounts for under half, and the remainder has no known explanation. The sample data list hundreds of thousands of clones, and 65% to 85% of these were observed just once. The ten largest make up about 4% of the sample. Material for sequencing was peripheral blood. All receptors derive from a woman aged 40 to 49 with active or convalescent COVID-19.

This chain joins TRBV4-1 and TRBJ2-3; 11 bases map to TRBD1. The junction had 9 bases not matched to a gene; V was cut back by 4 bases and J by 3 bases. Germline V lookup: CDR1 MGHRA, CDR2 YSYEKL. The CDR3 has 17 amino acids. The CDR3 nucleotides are TGCGCCAGCAGCCTATCCGGGACAGGGGGTCGAACAGATACGCAGTATTTT. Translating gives CASSLSGTGGRTDTQYF.

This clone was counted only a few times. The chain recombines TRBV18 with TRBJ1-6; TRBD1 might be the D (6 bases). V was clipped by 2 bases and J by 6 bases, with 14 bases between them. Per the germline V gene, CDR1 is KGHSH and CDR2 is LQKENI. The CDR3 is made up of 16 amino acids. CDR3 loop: CASSPTGNIRNSPLHF. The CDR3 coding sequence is TGTGCCAGCTCACCAACAGGGAACATTCGTAATTCACCCCTCCACTTT.

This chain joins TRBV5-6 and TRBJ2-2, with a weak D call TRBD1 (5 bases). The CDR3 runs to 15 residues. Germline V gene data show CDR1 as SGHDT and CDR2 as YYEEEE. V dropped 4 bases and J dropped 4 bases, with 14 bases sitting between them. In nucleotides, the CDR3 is TGTGCCAGCAGCCATCGTCCAGGGCTCACCGGGGAGCTGTTTTTT. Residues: CASSHRPGLTGELFF.

CDR3 region: CSVVGGAQSRYGYTF. CDR3 nucleotide sequence: TGCAGCGTTGTAGGGGGCGCACAATCGCGCTATGGCTACACCTTC. This sequence joins TRBV29-1 and TRBJ1-2, with 7 nucleotides matching TRBD1. CDR1 is SQVTM and CDR2 is ANQGSEA in the germline V gene. There are 15 residues in the CDR3. With V trimmed by 4 bases and J by 4 bases, 12 bases remained unmatched.

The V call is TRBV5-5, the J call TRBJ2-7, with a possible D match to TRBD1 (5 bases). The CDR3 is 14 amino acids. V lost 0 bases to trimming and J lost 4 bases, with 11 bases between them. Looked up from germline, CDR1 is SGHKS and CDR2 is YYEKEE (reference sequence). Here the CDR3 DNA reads TGTGCCAGCAGCTTGGGGCAGGGTGGTTACGAGCAGTACGTC. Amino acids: CASSLGQGGYEQYV.

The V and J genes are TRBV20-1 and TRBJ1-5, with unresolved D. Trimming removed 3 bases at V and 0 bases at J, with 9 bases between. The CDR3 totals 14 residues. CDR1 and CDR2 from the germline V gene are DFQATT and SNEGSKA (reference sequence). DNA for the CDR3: TGCAGTGCTAGTCCGGGAGGTAGCAATCAGCCCCAGCATTTT. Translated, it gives CSASPGGSNQPQHF.

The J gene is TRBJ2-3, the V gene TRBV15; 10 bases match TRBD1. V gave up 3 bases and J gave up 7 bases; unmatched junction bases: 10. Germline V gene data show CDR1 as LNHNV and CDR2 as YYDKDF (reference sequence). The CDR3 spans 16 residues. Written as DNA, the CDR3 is TGTGCCACCAGCAGCCCCCGGGACAGGGGATTTTATACGCAGTATTTT. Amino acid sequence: CATSSPRDRGFYTQYF.

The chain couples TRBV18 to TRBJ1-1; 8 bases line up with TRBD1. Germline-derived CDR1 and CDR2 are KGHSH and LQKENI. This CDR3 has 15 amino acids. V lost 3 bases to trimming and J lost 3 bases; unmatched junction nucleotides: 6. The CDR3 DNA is TGTGCCAGCTCACCGAGGGGACAGGCAGACACTGAAGCTTTCTTT. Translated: CASSPRGQADTEAFF.

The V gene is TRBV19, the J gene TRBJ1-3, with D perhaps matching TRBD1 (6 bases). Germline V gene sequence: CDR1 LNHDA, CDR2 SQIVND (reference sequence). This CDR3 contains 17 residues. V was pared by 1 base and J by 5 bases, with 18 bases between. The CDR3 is CASSIGGTTGKRNTIYF. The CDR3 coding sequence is TGTGCCAGTAGTATAGGGGGCACTACAGGGAAGCGAAACACCATATATTTT.

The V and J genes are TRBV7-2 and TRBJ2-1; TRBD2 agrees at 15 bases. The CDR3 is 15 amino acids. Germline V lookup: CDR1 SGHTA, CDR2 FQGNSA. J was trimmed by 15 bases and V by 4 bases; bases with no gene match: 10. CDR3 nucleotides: TGTGCCAGCAGCTCCGGGACTAGCGGGGGGTTGGGGTGGTTCTTC. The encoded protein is CASSSGTSGGLGWFF.

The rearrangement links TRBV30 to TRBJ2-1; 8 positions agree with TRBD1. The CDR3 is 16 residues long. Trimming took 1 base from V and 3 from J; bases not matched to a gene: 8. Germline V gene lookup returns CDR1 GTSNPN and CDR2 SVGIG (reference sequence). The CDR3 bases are TGTGCCTGGAGTGCCCGAGGGACAGGCAGCTACAATGAGCAGTTCTTC. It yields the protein CAWSARGTGSYNEQFF.

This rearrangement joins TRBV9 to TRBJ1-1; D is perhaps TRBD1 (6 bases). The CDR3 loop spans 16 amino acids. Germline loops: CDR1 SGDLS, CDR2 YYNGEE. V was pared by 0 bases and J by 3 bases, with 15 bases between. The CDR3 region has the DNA TGTGCCAGCAGCGTAGGGGCAGGGGACGCGTACACTGAAGCTTTCTTT. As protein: CASSVGAGDAYTEAFF.

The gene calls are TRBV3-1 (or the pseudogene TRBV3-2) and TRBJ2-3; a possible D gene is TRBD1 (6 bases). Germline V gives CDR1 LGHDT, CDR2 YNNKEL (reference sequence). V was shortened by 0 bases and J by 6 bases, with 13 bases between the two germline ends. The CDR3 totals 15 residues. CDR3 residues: CASSQDPRGRDTQYF. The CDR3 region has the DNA TGTGCCAGCAGCCAAGATCCCAGGGGCCGGGATACGCAGTATTTT.

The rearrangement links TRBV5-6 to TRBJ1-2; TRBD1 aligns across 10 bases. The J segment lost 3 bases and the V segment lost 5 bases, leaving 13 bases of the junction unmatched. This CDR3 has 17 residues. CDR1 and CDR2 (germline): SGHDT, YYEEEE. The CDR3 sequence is CASRSRDRGHNYYGYTF. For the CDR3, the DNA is TGTGCCAGCAGGAGCCGGGACAGGGGCCATAATTACTATGGCTACACCTTC.

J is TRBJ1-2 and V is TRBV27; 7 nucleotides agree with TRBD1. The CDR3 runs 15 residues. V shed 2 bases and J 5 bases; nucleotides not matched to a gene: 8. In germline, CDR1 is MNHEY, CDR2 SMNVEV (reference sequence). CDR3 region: CASSLSGQVAYGYTF. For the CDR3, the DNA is TGTGCCAGCAGTTTAAGCGGACAGGTAGCTTATGGCTACACCTTC.

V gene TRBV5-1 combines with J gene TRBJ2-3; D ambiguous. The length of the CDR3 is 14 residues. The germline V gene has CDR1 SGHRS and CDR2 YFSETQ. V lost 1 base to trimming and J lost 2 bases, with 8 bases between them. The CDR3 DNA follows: TGCGCCAGCAGCTTGCTCAGGAACACAGATACGCAGTATTTT. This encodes CASSLLRNTDTQYF.

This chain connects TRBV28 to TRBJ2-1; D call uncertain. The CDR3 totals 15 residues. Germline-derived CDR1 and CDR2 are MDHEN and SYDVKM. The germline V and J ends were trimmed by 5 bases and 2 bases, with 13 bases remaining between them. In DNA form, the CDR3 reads TGTGCCAGCAGTGCCCCCCGACACCCCTACAATGAGCAGTTCTTC. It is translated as CASSAPRHPYNEQFF.

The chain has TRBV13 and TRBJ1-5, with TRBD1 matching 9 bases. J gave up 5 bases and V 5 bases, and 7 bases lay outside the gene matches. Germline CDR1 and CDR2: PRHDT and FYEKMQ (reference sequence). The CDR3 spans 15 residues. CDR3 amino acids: CASSRRTGDHQPQHF. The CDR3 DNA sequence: TGTGCCAGCAGCCGAAGGACAGGGGACCATCAGCCCCAGCATTTT.

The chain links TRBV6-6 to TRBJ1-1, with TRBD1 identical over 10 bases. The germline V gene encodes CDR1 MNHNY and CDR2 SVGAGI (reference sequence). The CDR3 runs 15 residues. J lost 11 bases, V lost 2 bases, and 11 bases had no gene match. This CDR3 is CASSYPRQGAGHAFF. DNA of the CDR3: TGTGCCAGCAGTTACCCCCGACAGGGGGCAGGACACGCTTTCTTT.

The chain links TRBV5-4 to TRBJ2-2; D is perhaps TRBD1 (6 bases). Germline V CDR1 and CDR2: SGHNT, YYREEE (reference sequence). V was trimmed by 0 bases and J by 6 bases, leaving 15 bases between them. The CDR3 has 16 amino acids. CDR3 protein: CASSLARGNRAGELFF. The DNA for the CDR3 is TGTGCCAGCAGCTTGGCCAGGGGAAATAGGGCCGGGGAGCTGTTTTTT.

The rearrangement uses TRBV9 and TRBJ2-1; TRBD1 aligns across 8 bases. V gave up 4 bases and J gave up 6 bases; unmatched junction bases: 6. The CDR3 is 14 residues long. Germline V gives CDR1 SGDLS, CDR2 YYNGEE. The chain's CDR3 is CASSSRDRPNEQFF. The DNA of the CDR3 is TGTGCCAGCAGCAGCCGGGACAGGCCCAATGAGCAGTTCTTC.

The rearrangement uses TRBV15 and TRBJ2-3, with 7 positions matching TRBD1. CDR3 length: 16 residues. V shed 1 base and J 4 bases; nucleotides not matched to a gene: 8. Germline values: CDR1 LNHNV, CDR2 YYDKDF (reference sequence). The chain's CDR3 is CATSRGDSTNADTQYF. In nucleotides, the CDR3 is TGTGCCACCAGCAGAGGGGACAGCACGAATGCAGATACGCAGTATTTT.

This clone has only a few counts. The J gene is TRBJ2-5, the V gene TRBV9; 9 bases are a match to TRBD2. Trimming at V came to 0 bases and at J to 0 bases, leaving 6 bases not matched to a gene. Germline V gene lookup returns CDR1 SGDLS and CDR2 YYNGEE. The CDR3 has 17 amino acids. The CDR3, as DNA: TGTGCCAGCAGCGTAGCGGGGACTAGCCGAAACCAAGAGACCCAGTACTTC. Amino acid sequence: CASSVAGTSRNQETQYF.

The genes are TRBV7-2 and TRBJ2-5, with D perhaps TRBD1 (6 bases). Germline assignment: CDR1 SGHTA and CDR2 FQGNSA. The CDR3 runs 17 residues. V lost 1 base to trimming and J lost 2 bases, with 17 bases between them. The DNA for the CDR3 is TGTGCCAGCAGCTTAGATCAAGCACAGGGTGCACAAGAGACCCAGTACTTC. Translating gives CASSLDQAQGAQETQYF.